This T cell receptor beta chain came from a study of T cells in Graves' hyperthyroidism and ophthalmopathy (dated by TCRdb to about 2019). Looking at the study overall: Peripheral blood was collected at initial diagnosis, before any treatment. To identify TCR V-J signatures that set the groups apart, the researchers used a discovery cohort of about a hundred patients, made up of some 41 with Graves' ophthalmopathy and about 60 with stable Graves' hyperthyroidism. Prospective prediction of ophthalmopathy was tested in an independent validation cohort consisting of some 20 hyperthyroidism patients and some 15 patients who later progressed to ophthalmopathy. The approximately 90 discovery patients were randomly split 7:3 into training and test sets. In addition, the study compared T-cell repertoires in thyroid tissue and in blood from five or six Graves' hyperthyroidism patients. Following sampling, methimazole starting at 30 mg daily was given to hyperthyroidism patients, and high-dose intravenous methylprednisolone was given to ophthalmopathy patients. According to the paper, TCR Vbeta CDR3 sequencing was carried out on over 130 peripheral blood samples, which came from over 40 ophthalmopathy, roughly 75 hyperthyroidism and roughly 17 progressor patients.

The hyperthyroidism patients were between 18 and 65 years old and newly diagnosed, with a disease duration of less than 2 months. Patients with uncontrolled infections, other autoimmune diseases, pregnancy or lactation were excluded. Diagnoses were based on clinical symptoms, serum thyroxine and TRAb, thyroid ultrasound and orbital computed tomography. Blood from progressor patients was drawn when they were first diagnosed with hyperthyroidism, before any ophthalmopathy symptoms appeared. PBMCs were separated from over 9 ml of fresh peripheral blood using Ficoll-Paque density gradient centrifugation. Progressor patients were defined as those initially diagnosed with Graves' hyperthyroidism in whom ophthalmopathy developed during follow-up. Total RNA was extracted using Trizol reagent, and RNA quality was assessed on an Agilent 2100 Bioanalyzer. Broad study findings and their caveats: A model built on a 13 V-J signature distinguished ophthalmopathy from stable hyperthyroidism, reaching roughly 88% sensitivity and around 81% specificity in cross-validation and 80%/75% in testing. Sample size was not statistically predetermined, and investigators were not blinded to group allocation. Blood samples also contained most of the expanded thyroid clonotypes (frequency above 0.001), which suggests that blood repertoires may reflect thyroid immune responses. During validation, the model predicted progression to ophthalmopathy a median of roughly 7.1 months ahead of onset, with almost 71% sensitivity and about 72% specificity.

Concerning this clonotype: The antigen it recognizes is unknown. Within one base of it there is no much larger clone, and no base qualities were kept.

The germline ends are 4 bases apart after V is trimmed by 6 bases and J by 4 bases. The CDR3 has 10 amino acids, counting the end cysteine and phenylalanine. Only CDR3 DNA is held: 30 bases, read in frame from base 1. Based on the germline V gene (reference sequence), the CDR1 and CDR2 sequences are DFQATT and SNEGSKA. The TCR beta CDR3 regions were amplified from the RNA transcripts. A first-round RT-PCR of the TCR CDR3 used the HTBI primer set with the Qiagen OneStep RT-PCR kit. Libraries were constructed in a second round of multiplex PCR, after which size selection and purification were carried out. Sequencing of the libraries was done on an Illumina HiSeq2000 using paired-end 100 bp reads. In the paper's pipeline: SOAPnuke was used to process the raw data, throwing out any read that contained adapters or uncalled bases, had a mean Phred below 15, or lacked an exact constant-primer or identifier match. COPE v1.2.5 was used to merge high-quality paired reads, and clonotypes were defined as unique nucleotide sequences. Clonotypes were aligned to IMGT TRBV, TRBD and TRBJ reference segments using MiTCR v1.1. Analysis was restricted to V-J combinations with a frequency above 0.0001, which covered about 99% of repertoires. A TCS score was defined as the ratio of F50 (clonal expansion) to E x V (chaos), with BLOSUM62-based TCRdist applied between CDR3 peptides within each V-J. Welch's t-statistics and random forest reduced 450 to 600 V-J features to 13, which were used in a naive Bayes classifier (R e1071). TCRdb cleaned the public reads at Q25 with fastp, built clones with MiXCR and kept in-frame beta chains. Merged by CDR3 protein, the rows form single entries marked with the most common genes and DNA. None of the V and J calls come from the authors' own analysis; TCRdb made them. Across this sample there are around 700,000 distinct CDR3 sequences, with about 17% seen only once. Around 15% of the sample comes from the top ten.

This receptor was identified in a woman aged 45-59 years with Graves' hyperthyroidism that later progressed to Graves' ophthalmopathy. The source material was blood. The rearrangement combines TRBV20-1 with TRBJ2-1, with no reliable assignment of the D segment. The CDR3 amino acid sequence is: CSAPYNEQFF. The sequenced DNA is TGCAGTGCCCCGTACAATGAGCAGTTCTTC.